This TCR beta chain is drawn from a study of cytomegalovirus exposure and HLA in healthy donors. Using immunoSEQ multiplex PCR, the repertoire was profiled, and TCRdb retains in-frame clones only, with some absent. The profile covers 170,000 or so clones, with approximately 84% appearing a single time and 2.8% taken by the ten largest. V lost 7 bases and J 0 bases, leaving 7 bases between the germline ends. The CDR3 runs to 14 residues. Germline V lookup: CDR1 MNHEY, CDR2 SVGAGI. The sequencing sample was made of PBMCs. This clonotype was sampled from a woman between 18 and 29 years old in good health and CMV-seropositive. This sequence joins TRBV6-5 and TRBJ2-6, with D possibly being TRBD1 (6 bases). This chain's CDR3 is CASIQGSGANVLTF. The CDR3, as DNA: TGTGCCAGCATACAGGGCTCTGGGGCCAACGTCCTGACTTTC.